The 22 T cell receptor beta chains presented below share a single source sample, sequenced in a study of CD8+ T cells in alopecia areata. As the sequencing template, cDNA was produced by extracting RNA and reverse transcribing it. Sequencing was performed with immunoSEQ multiplex PCR; in TCRdb, only in-frame clones are kept and a portion is missing. The table records tens of thousands of clones, approximately 30% of them present only once. Treatment meaning: oral pan-JAK inhibitor, 5-10 mg twice daily. The sample here was CD8+ T cells sorted from blood, taken at week 4, from a patient treated with tofacitinib. The receptors come from a human donor with alopecia areata.

This clone has more than one count but fewer than ten. This chain connects TRBV25-1 to TRBJ2-1, with 10 bases matching TRBD2. V dropped 2 bases and J dropped 6; count of bases not matched to a gene: 13. This CDR3 spans 18 amino acids. Germline CDR1 MGHDK, CDR2 SYGVNS. The CDR3 loop reads CASSEVGMLAGVGNEQFF. As DNA, the CDR3 is TGTGCCAGCAGTGAAGTAGGTATGCTAGCGGGAGTAGGCAATGAGCAGTTCTTC. Variable domain in full (rest from reference TRBV25-1 and TRBJ2-1): EADIYQTPRYLVIGTGKKITLECSQTMGHDKMYWYQQDPGMELHLIHYSYGVNSTEKGDLSSESTVSRIRTEHFPLTLESARPSHTSQYLCASSEVGMLAGVGNEQFFGPGTRLTVL.

The chain is built from TRBV28 and TRBJ2-7; perhaps TRBD2 as D (5 bases). The CDR3 totals 15 residues. Germline V gene lookup returns CDR1 MDHEN and CDR2 SYDVKM. V was cut by 2 bases and J by 2 bases, with 13 bases left in between. The chain's CDR3 is CASSLGLQVTYEQYF. In DNA form, the CDR3 reads TGTGCCAGCAGTTTAGGACTCCAGGTAACCTACGAGCAGTACTTC.

This clone was counted at least ten times. The chain employs TRBV5-6 and TRBJ2-1; D uncertain. V was cut by 0 bases and J by 5 bases, with 3 bases left in between. The CDR3 has 12 residues. CDR1 SGHDT and CDR2 YYEEEE come from the germline V gene. DNA of the CDR3: TGTGCCAGCAGCTTGGAGAACAATGAGCAGTTCTTC. Its protein product is CASSLENNEQFF.

This clone was observed a handful of times. The same CDR3 is also encoded by other DNA sequences in this sample. The chain uses TRBV29-1 and TRBJ2-3; D ambiguous. Trimming stripped 4 bases from V and 5 bases from J, with 4 bases between. Germline V gene data show CDR1 as SQVTM and CDR2 as ANQGSEA. This CDR3 has 10 residues. The CDR3 loop reads CSVVEDTQYF. The CDR3 DNA follows: TGCAGCGTTGTGGAAGATACGCAGTATTTT.

This clone was detected a few times. The V gene is TRBV25-1, the J gene TRBJ2-7; 7 bases line up with TRBD1. The CDR3 totals 14 residues. Germline values: CDR1 MGHDK, CDR2 SYGVNS. Trimming cost V 5 bases and J 7 bases; bases outside gene matches: 11. CDR3 bases: TGTGCCAGCAGTTCGACCGGGACAGTGCGTGAGCAGTACTTC. Its translation is CASSSTGTVREQYF.

The chain has TRBV29-1 and TRBJ1-2; no clear D. The CDR3 is made up of 11 amino acids. Germline CDR1 is SQVTM and CDR2 is ANQGSEA. V was pared by 5 bases and J by 4 bases, with 8 bases between. The CDR3 DNA sequence: TGCAGCGTTCTTTCCAGCTATGGCTACACCTTC. It codes for CSVLSSYGYTF.

The V call is TRBV29-1, the J call TRBJ2-3; D might be TRBD1 (5 bases). Germline CDR1 is SQVTM and CDR2 is ANQGSEA. Trimming removed 6 bases at V and 1 base at J, with 17 bases between. This CDR3 spans 15 amino acids. CDR3 loop: CSVTTDPTGTDTQYF. Written as DNA, the CDR3 is TGCAGCGTAACGACAGACCCCACCGGCACAGATACGCAGTATTTT.

This rearrangement joins TRBV29-1 to TRBJ2-5; D may be TRBD1 or TRBD2 (6 bases each). Trimming removed 0 bases from V and 0 bases from J, with 20 bases in between. Germline values: CDR1 SQVTM, CDR2 ANQGSEA. This CDR3 is built from 18 residues. The CDR3 sequence: CSVEDPLGRGLYQETQYF. Written as DNA, the CDR3 is TGCAGCGTTGAAGACCCTCTCGGCAGGGGACTGTACCAAGAGACCCAGTACTTC. Full variable domain (remainder filled in from reference TRBV29-1 and TRBJ2-5): SAVISQKPSRDICQRGTSLTIQCQVDSQVTMMFWYRQQPGQSLTLIATANQGSEATYESGFVIDKFPISRPNLTFSTLTVSNMSPEDSSIYLCSVEDPLGRGLYQETQYFGPGTRLLVL.

The sample holds many counts of this clone. The rearrangement joins TRBV11-2 to TRBJ2-1; 13 bases are a match to TRBD2. CDR3 length: 14 amino acids. With V trimmed by 4 bases and J by 9 bases, 3 bases remained unmatched. Germline CDR1 is SGHAT and CDR2 is FQNNGV. For the CDR3, the DNA is TGTGCCAGCAGCTGGACTAGCGGGAGTGTTGAGCAGTTCTTC. Encoded protein: CASSWTSGSVEQFF. Variable domain in full (rest from reference TRBV11-2 and TRBJ2-1): EAGVAQSPRYKIIEKRQSVAFWCNPISGHATLYWYQQILGQGPKLLIQFQNNGVVDDSQLPKDRFSAERLKGVDSTLKIQPAKLEDSAVYLCASSWTSGSVEQFFGPGTRLTVL.

The rearrangement links TRBV2 to TRBJ2-5; D might be TRBD1 (5 bases). Germline CDR1 and CDR2: SNHLY and FYNNEI. The germline V and J ends were trimmed by 6 bases and 3 bases, with 14 bases remaining between them. This CDR3 comprises 14 residues. The chain's CDR3 is CASRDIKGEETQYF. In nucleotides, the CDR3 is TGTGCCAGCAGGGACATCAAAGGGGAAGAGACCCAGTACTTC.

This rearrangement joins TRBV13 to TRBJ2-5; 7 nucleotides match TRBD1. The end of the DNA fits TRBJ2-7 better, so the J call may be wrong. The CDR3 is made up of 15 amino acids. Germline V lookup: CDR1 PRHDT, CDR2 FYEKMQ (reference sequence). The CDR3 region is CASSPEQGSTYEQYF. The DNA of the CDR3 is TGTGCCAGCAGTCCAGAACAGGGGTCCACCTACGAGCAGTACTTC.

V gene TRBV5-5 combines with J gene TRBJ1-5; possibly TRBD1 for D (5 bases). Trimming left V 5 bases short and J 0 bases short, with 12 bases between. Germline CDR1 and CDR2: SGHKS and YYEKEE (reference sequence). This CDR3 has 15 amino acids. CDR3 loop: CASSGDGYSNQPQHF. The CDR3 region has the DNA TGTGCCAGCAGTGGGGACGGCTATAGCAATCAGCCCCAGCATTTT.

This clone was observed a handful of times. The chain employs TRBV27 and TRBJ2-7; TRBD2 agrees at 7 bases. Trimming removed 3 bases from V and 5 bases from J; junction bases left unmatched: 13. This CDR3 is built from 16 residues. Germline V gene data show CDR1 as MNHEY and CDR2 as SMNVEV (reference sequence). Here the CDR3 reads CASSFVKRDPRHEQYF. The CDR3 coding sequence is TGTGCCAGCAGTTTCGTAAAGCGGGACCCCCGACACGAGCAGTACTTC.

This clone is labeled hyperexpanded (1% or more). The chain uses TRBV4-1 and TRBJ2-1; D is uncertain. The ends were cut back, 0 bases at V and 6 bases at J, with 6 bases in the middle. The V gene's germline CDR1 is MGHRA and CDR2 YSYEKL. This CDR3 comprises 13 residues. The CDR3 nucleotides are TGCGCCAGCAGCCAAGAGGGTTCCAATGAGCAGTTCTTC. Residues: CASSQEGSNEQFF.

In its sample, this clone was seen a few times. The gene calls are TRBV7-9 and TRBJ1-1; TRBD1 is a possible D gene (5 bases). The germline gives CDR1 SEHNR, CDR2 FQNEAQ (reference sequence). Between the trimmed V and J ends, which lost 1 base and 4 bases, there was a span of 7 bases. The CDR3 is 13 amino acids. The CDR3 DNA reads as TGTGCCAGCAGCTTAGGGGGGAGCACTGAAGCTTTCTTT. Translating gives CASSLGGSTEAFF.

This clone was counted a few times. The chain employs TRBV27 and TRBJ1-1, with 7 bases matching TRBD1. J was trimmed by 0 bases and V by 5 bases; bases with no gene match: 6. The CDR3 is 15 amino acids. Looked up from germline, CDR1 is MNHEY and CDR2 is SMNVEV (reference sequence). The CDR3 here is CASSPRGAMNTEAFF. The CDR3 region has the DNA TGTGCCAGCAGTCCCAGGGGGGCTATGAACACTGAAGCTTTCTTT.

The sample holds a few counts of this clone. The chain carries TRBV9 and TRBJ2-3, with a weak D call TRBD1 (5 bases). The CDR3 totals 16 residues. The germline V gene encodes CDR1 SGDLS and CDR2 YYNGEE. Trimming stripped 0 bases from V and 2 bases from J, with 13 bases between. CDR3 in amino acids: CASSVGWGTLTDTQYF. CDR3 DNA sequence: TGTGCCAGCAGCGTAGGTTGGGGCACGCTCACAGATACGCAGTATTTT.

In this sample, this clone turned up a few times. The rearrangement uses TRBV14 and TRBJ2-1; D may correspond to TRBD1 or TRBD2 (5 bases each). Trimming pared 1 base from V and 0 bases from J, leaving 10 bases between. Germline loops: CDR1 SGHDN, CDR2 FVKESK. The CDR3 is 16 residues long. CDR3 amino acids: CASSQVSGSSYNEQFF. CDR3 DNA: TGTGCCAGCAGCCAAGTTTCAGGGAGCTCCTACAATGAGCAGTTCTTC.

The V gene is TRBV6-6, the J gene TRBJ2-3; 7 bases line up with TRBD2. This CDR3 spans 15 amino acids. V lost 10 bases, J lost 0 bases, and 10 bases stayed unmatched. Germline loops: CDR1 MNHNY, CDR2 SVGAGI (reference sequence). The DNA of the CDR3 is TGTGCCACAAGAGGGGCTAGCGGTAGCACAGATACGCAGTATTTT. Translated: CATRGASGSTDTQYF.

The chain has TRBV27 and TRBJ2-2; D is uncertain. With 5 bases removed from V and 4 bases from J, the gap between germline ends came to 5 bases. Germline values: CDR1 MNHEY, CDR2 SMNVEV (reference sequence). The CDR3 contains 12 residues. CDR3 coding DNA: TGTGCCAGCAGTGCGATCACCGGGGAGCTGTTTTTT. This gives the protein CASSAITGELFF.

The table lists this clone with a few counts. V and J are TRBV10-3 and TRBJ2-7; D is possibly TRBD1 (7 bases). The CDR3 sequence is 13 residues long. Germline V gene lookup returns CDR1 ENHRY and CDR2 SYGVKD. Between the trimmed V and J ends, which lost 3 bases and 4 bases, there was a span of 10 bases. In DNA form, the CDR3 reads TGTGCCATCAGTGACAGGGGGGTGTACGAGCAGTACTTC. Translated, it gives CAISDRGVYEQYF.

This clone showed up just a few times. V and J are TRBV29-1 and TRBJ1-1; D gene ambiguous. The CDR3 extends over 11 amino acids. CDR1 and CDR2 from the germline V gene are SQVTM and ANQGSEA. V dropped 2 bases and J dropped 14 bases, with 15 bases sitting between them. CDR3 in amino acids: CSVERPPKVFF. As DNA, the CDR3 is TGCAGCGTTGAACGGCCGCCCAAGGTATTCTTT.